The present TCR beta chain was sequenced within a study of shared clonotypes between healthy human individuals. V gave up 0 bases and J gave up 5 bases, with 8 bases separating them. The CDR3 is 13 residues long. Libraries were prepared by immunoSEQ multiplex PCR; TCRdb keeps only in-frame clonotypes and omits some of them. The sample has approximately 500,000 clones; roughly 80% are singletons. The rearrangement uses TRBV5-3 and TRBJ1-1; possibly TRBD1 for D (5 bases). TRBV5-3 is classed as an ORF, of uncertain function. The receptor comes from a woman aged 40 to 50 in good health. Some clones in this sample may be carry-over from other donors' samples. The sequencing input was PBMCs. CDR3 sequence reads: CARSLERTTEAFF. CDR3 in DNA: TGTGCCAGAAGCTTGGAAAGGACAACTGAAGCTTTCTTT.